This TCR beta chain is drawn from a study of OX40 agonist ivuxolimab in advanced cancers. The table came from immunoSEQ multiplex PCR; TCRdb's copy has only in-frame clones and leaves some out. This sample has tens of thousands of clones, with 85% to 90% found just once. The source of this sequence is an adult with an advanced solid tumor such as melanoma, head and neck, liver or kidney cancer. Sequencing used CD4+ or CD8+ T cells sorted from blood, obtained in a trial of the OX40 agonist ivuxolimab.

CDR3 sequence: CASSIRGRQGMKPQHF. CDR3 bases: TGTGCCAGTAGTATACGGGGTAGACAGGGGATGAAGCCCCAGCATTTT. This chain joins TRBV19 and TRBJ1-5, with TRBD1 matching 8 bases. V lost 2 bases and J lost 8; bases outside the gene matches: 11. There are 16 residues in the CDR3. Germline CDR1 is LNHDA and CDR2 is SQIVND (reference sequence). Full variable domain (outside the CDR3, taken from reference TRBV19 and TRBJ1-5): DGGITQSPKYLFRKEGQNVTLSCEQNLNHDAMYWYRQDPGQGLRLIYYSQIVNDFQKGDIAEGYSVSREKKESFPLTVTSAQKNPTAFYLCASSIRGRQGMKPQHFGDGTRLSIL.